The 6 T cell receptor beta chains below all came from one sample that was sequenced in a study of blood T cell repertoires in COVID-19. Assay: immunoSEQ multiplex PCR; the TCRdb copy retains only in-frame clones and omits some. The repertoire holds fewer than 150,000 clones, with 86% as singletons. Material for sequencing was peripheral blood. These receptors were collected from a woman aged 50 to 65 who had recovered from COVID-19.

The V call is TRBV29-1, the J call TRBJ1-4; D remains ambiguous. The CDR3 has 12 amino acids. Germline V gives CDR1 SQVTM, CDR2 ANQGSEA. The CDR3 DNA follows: TGCGGTTGCGGGGTGATTAATGAAAAACTGTTTTTT. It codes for CGCGVINEKLFF.

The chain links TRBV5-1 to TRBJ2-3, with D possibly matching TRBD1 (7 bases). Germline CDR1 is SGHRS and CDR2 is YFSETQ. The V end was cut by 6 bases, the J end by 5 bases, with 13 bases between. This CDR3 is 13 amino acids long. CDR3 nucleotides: TGCGCCAGCAAGGAGGGGGCAGGAGATACGCAGTATTTT. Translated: CASKEGAGDTQYF. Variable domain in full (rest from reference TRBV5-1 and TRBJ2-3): KAGVTQTPRYLIKTRGQQVTLSCSPISGHRSVSWYQQTPGQGLQFLFEYFSETQRNKGNFPGRFSGRQFSNSRSEMNVSTLELGDSALYLCASKEGAGDTQYFGPGTRLTVL.

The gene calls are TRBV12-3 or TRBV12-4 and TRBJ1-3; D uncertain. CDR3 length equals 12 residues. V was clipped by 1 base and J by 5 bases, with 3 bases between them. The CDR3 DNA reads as TGTGCCAGCAGTTTAGTCAGAAACACCATATATTTT. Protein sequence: CASSLVRNTIYF.

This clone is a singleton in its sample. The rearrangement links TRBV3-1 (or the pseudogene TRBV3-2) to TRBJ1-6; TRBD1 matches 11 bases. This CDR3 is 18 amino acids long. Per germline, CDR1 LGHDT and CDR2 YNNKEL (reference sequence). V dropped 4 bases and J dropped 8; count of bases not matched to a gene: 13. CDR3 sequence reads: CASSPDWGTGGRYSPLHF. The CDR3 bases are TGTGCCAGCAGCCCCGATTGGGGGACAGGGGGAAGGTATTCACCCCTCCACTTT.

For the CDR3, the DNA is TGTGCCAGCTTAAAACGGGAGGGCACAGATACGCAGTATTTT. Encoded protein: CASLKREGTDTQYF. The rearrangement joins TRBV6-6 to TRBJ2-3, with TRBD2 matching 7 bases. Germline CDR1 MNHNY, CDR2 SVGAGI (reference sequence). The CDR3 has 14 amino acids. Trimming cost V 8 bases and J 1 base; bases outside gene matches: 6.

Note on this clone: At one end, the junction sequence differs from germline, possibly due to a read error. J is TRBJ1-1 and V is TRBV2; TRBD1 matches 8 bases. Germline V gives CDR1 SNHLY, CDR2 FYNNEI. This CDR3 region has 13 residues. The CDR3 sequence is CASSEDFRGRLLF. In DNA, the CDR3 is TGTGCCAGCAGTGAAGATTTCAGGGGGCGTCTACTATTT.